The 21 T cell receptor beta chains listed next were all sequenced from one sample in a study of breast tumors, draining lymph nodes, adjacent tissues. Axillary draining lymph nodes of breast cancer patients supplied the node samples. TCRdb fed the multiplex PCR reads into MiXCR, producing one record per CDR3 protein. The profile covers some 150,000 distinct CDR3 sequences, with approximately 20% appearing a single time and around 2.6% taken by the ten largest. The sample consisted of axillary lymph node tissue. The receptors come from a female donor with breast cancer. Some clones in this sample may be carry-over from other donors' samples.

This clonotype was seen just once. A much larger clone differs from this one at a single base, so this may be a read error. CDR3 nucleotide sequence: TGTGCCAGCAGCCCCCTAGCGGTACAACCCTACGAGCCGTACTTC. It is translated as CASSPLAVQPYEPYF. The chain joins TRBV9 to TRBJ2-7, with 7 bases aligning to TRBD2. The CDR3 consists of 15 residues. CDR1 is SGDLS and CDR2 is YYNGEE in the germline V gene.

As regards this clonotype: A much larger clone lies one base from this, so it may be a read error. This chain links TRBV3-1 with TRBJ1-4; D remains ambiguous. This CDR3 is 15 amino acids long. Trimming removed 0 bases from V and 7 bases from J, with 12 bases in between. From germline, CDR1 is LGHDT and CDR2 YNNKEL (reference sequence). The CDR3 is CASSQDVFLPEKLFF. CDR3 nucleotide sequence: TGTGCCAGCAGCCAAGATGTCTTCCTGCCTGAAAAACTGTTTTTT.

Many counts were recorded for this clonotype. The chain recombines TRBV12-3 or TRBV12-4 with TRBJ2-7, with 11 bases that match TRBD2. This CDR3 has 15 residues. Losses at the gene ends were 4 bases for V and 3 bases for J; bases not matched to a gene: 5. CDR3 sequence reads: CASSSLAGGYYEQYF. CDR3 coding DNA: TGTGCCAGCAGTTCTCTAGCGGGAGGATACTACGAGCAGTACTTC.

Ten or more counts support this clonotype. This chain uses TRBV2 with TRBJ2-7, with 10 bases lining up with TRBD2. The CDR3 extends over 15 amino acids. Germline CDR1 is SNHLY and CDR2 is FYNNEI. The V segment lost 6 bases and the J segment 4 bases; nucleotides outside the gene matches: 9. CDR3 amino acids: CASRREAGGRYEQYF. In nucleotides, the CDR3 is TGTGCCAGCAGGCGTGAAGCGGGAGGGAGGTACGAGCAGTACTTC.

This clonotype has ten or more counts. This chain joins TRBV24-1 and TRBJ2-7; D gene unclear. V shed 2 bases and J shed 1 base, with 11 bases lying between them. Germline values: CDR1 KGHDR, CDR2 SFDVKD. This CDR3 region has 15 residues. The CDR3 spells CATSDSTGPSYEQYF. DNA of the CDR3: TGTGCCACCAGTGATTCCACCGGGCCTTCCTACGAGCAGTACTTC.

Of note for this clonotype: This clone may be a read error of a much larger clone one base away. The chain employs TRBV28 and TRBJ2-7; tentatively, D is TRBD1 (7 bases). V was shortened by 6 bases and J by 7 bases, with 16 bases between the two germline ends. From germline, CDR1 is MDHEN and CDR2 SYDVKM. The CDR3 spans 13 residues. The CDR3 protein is CASRHDREEEQYF. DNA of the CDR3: TGTGCCAGCAGACACGACAGGGAGGAAGAGCAGTACTTC.

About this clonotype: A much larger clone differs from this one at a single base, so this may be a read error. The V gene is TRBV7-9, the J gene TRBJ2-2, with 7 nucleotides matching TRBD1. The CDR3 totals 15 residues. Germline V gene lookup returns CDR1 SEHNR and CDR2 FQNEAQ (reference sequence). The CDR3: CASTRGSANTGELLF. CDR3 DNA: TGTGCCAGCACCAGGGGGAGCGCGAACACCGGGGAGCTGCTTTTT.

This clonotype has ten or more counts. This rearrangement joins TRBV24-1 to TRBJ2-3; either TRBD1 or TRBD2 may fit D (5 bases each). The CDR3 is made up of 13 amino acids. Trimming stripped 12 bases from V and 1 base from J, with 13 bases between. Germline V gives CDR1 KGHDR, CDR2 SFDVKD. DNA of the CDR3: TGTGCCGTCGGGACCCCAGGCACAGATACGCAGTATTTT. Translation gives CAVGTPGTDTQYF.

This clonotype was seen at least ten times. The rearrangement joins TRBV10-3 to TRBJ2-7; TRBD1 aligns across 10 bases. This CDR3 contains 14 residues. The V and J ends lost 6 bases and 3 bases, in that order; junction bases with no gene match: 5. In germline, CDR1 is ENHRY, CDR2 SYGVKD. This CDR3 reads CAIRDRDRGYEQYF. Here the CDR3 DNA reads TGTGCCATCAGGGACCGGGACAGGGGCTACGAGCAGTACTTC.

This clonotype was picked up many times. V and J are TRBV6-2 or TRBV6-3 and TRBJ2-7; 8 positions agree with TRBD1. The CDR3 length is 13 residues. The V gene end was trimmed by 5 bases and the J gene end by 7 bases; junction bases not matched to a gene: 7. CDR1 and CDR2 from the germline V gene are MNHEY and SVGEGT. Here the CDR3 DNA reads TGTGCCAGCAGTGAGACAGGGGCGGGGGAGCAGTACTTC. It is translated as CASSETGAGEQYF.

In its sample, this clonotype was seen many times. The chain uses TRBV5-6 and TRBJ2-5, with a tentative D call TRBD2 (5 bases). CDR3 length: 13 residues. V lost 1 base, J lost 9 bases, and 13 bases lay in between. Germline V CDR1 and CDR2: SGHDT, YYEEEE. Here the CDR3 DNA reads TGTGCCAGCAGCTTGTGGCCCCCAGCGGCCCAGTACTTC. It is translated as CASSLWPPAAQYF.

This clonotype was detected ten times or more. The CDR3 sequence: CASRGLAGAYEQYF. CDR3 nucleotide sequence: TGTGCCAGCAGGGGACTAGCGGGAGCCTACGAGCAGTACTTC. V usage is TRBV6-5 and J usage is TRBJ2-7, with TRBD2 matching 14 bases. V dropped 6 bases and J dropped 2; count of bases not matched to a gene: 0. Germline CDR1 reads MNHEY; CDR2 reads SVGAGI. The CDR3 has 14 residues.

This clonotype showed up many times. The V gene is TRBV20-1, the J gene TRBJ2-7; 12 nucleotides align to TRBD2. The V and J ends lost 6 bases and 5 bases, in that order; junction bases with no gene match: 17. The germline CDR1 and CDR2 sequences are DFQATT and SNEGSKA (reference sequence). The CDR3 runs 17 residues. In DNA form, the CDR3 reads TGCAGTGCCTCGGGACTAGCGGGCGGGTGGCAAAAGAACGAGCAGTACTTC. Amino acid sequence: CSASGLAGGWQKNEQYF.

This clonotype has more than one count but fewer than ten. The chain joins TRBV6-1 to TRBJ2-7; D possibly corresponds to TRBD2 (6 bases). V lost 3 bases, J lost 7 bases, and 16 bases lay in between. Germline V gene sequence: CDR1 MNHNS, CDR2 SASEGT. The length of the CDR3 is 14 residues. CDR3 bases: TGTGCCAGCAGTGAGGGCGGGAACCCCTTGGAGCAGTACTTC. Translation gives CASSEGGNPLEQYF.

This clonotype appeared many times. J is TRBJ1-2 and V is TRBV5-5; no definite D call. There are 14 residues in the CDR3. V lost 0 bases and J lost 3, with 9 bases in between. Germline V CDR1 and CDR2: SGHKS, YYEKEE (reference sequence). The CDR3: CASSLEQSYYGYTF. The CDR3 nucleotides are TGTGCCAGCAGCTTGGAACAATCCTACTATGGCTACACCTTC.

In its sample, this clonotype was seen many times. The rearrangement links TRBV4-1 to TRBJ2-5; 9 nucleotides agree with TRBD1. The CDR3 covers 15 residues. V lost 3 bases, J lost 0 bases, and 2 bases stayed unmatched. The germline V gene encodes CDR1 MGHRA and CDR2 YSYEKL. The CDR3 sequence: CASSQGQGDQETQYF. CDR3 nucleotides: TGCGCCAGCAGCCAGGGACAGGGTGACCAAGAGACCCAGTACTTC.

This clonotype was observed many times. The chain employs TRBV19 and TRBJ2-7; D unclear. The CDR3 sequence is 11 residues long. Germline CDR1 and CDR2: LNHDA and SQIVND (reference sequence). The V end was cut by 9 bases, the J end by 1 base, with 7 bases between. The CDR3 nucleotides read TGTGCCAGCGAGTGTTCCTACGAGCAGTACTTC. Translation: CASECSYEQYF.

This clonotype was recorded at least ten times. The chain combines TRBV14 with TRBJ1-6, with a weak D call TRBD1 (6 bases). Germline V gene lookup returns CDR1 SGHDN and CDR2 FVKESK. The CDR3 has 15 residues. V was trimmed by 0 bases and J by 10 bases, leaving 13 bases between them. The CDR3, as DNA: TGTGCCAGCAGCCAAGAGGAGGGGGTGTGGTCACCCCTCCACTTT. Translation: CASSQEEGVWSPLHF.

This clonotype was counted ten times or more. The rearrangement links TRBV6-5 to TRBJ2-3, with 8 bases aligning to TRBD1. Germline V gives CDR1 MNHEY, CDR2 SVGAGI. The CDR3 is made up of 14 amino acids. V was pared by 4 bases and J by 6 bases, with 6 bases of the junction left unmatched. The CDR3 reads CASSSGQAGDTQYF. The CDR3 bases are TGTGCCAGCAGTTCGGGACAGGCTGGCGATACGCAGTATTTT.

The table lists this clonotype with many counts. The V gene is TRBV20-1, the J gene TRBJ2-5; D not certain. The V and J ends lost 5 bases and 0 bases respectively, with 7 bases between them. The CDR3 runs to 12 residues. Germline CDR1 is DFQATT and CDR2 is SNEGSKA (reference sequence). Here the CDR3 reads CSARPHQETQYF. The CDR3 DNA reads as TGCAGTGCTCGGCCCCACCAAGAGACCCAGTACTTC.

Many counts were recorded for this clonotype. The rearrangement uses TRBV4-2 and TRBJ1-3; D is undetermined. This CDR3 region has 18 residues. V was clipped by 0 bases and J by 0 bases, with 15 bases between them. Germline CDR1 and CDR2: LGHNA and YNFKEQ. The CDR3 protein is CASSQEAGRRSSGNTIYF. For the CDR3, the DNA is TGTGCCAGCAGCCAAGAGGCGGGCAGGAGGTCCTCTGGAAACACCATATATTTT.